These 20 T cell receptor beta chains originate from one sample sequenced in a study of spatial heterogeneity in lung cancer. TCRdb called the 5' RACE reads again in MiXCR, with one record for every CDR3 protein. The sample lists around 2,900 distinct CDR3 sequences, more than 8.5% seen once, with 20% to 25% in the top ten. Indicated time point: sample taken at primary tumor resection. The sequences come from normal lung tissue next to the tumor, collected at surgery. These receptors were taken from a female donor with early-stage non-small cell lung cancer.

This clonotype was picked up a small number of times. The genes are TRBV4-3 and TRBJ2-1, with 8 bases fitting TRBD1. The length of the CDR3 is 13 residues. In germline, CDR1 is LGHNA, CDR2 YSLEER. The junction had 7 bases not matched to a gene; V was cut back by 5 bases and J by 10 bases. CDR3: CASSAHRGMEQFF. As DNA, the CDR3 is TGCGCCAGCAGCGCTCACAGGGGGATGGAGCAGTTCTTC.

This clonotype is medium-sized. The chain links TRBV14 to TRBJ1-2; TRBD1 might be the D (5 bases). V lost 5 bases and J 0 bases, leaving 19 bases between the germline ends. CDR3 length equals 17 residues. Germline V gene data show CDR1 as SGHDN and CDR2 as FVKESK. For the CDR3, the DNA is TGTGCCAGCAGCTCTACGGGACTGCGCAGTCCTAACTATGGCTACACCTTC. Residues: CASSSTGLRSPNYGYTF. Full variable domain (rest looked up from reference TRBV14 and TRBJ1-2): EAGVTQFPSHSVIEKGQTVTLRCDPISGHDNLYWYRRVMGKEIKFLLHFVKESKQDESGMPNNRFLAERTGGTYSTLKVQPAELEDSGVYFCASSSTGLRSPNYGYTFGSGTRLTVV.

This chain joins TRBV27 and TRBJ2-1; D remains unclear. The CDR3 spans 16 residues. Germline values: CDR1 MNHEY, CDR2 SMNVEV (reference sequence). V was clipped by 7 bases and J by 4 bases, with 20 bases between them. CDR3 region: CASTPSRLFMYNEQFF. CDR3 sequence (DNA): TGTGCCAGCACCCCCTCTCGGCTATTCATGTACAATGAGCAGTTCTTC.

This clonotype ranks as medium-sized (0.01 to 0.1%). The V gene is TRBV13, the J gene TRBJ2-7; D remains ambiguous. V shed 5 bases and J shed 5 bases, with 10 bases lying between them. Germline V gene lookup returns CDR1 PRHDT and CDR2 FYEKMQ (reference sequence). The CDR3 sequence is 12 residues long. CDR3 nucleotide sequence: TGTGCCAGCAGCACGACACACCACGAGCAGTACTTC. The encoded protein is CASSTTHHEQYF.

This clonotype is labeled as medium-sized. V gene TRBV20-1 combines with J gene TRBJ2-1; D is tentatively TRBD1 or TRBD2 (5 bases each). Germline CDR1 and CDR2: DFQATT and SNEGSKA (reference sequence). The length of the CDR3 is 15 residues. Trimming left V 5 bases short and J 9 bases short, with 23 bases between. The CDR3 bases are TGCAGTGCTTCCCCCGTGGCCGGGGCGGTGGGTGAGCAGTTCTTC. Its protein product is CSASPVAGAVGEQFF.

The chain has TRBV20-1 and TRBJ1-3; no reliable D call. The CDR3 contains 14 residues. V was pared by 7 bases and J by 4 bases, with 17 bases between. Germline lookup yields CDR1 DFQATT and CDR2 SNEGSKA (reference sequence). The CDR3 DNA reads TGCAGTGTTGTCCTACCGCAGGTGGGAAACACCATATATTTT. Translating gives CSVVLPQVGNTIYF.

This clonotype counts as medium-sized. The chain joins TRBV20-1 to TRBJ2-7; the D gene is possibly TRBD1 (5 bases). V shed 1 base and J shed 4 bases, with 14 bases lying between them. CDR1 DFQATT and CDR2 SNEGSKA come from the germline V gene (reference sequence). CDR3 size: 14 residues. The CDR3 DNA is TGCAGTGCTAGAGCCATAGACAGAATATACGAGCAGTACGTC. Protein: CSARAIDRIYEQYV.

Judged by abundance, this clonotype is medium-sized. This chain joins TRBV19 and TRBJ1-2; 7 bases are shared with TRBD1. J lost 5 bases, V lost 5 bases, and 8 bases had no gene match. CDR3 size: 14 residues. Germline V lookup: CDR1 LNHDA, CDR2 SQIVND (reference sequence). The chain's CDR3 is CASSLQGVQYGYTF. CDR3 nucleotide sequence: TGTGCCAGTAGTCTGCAGGGGGTCCAGTATGGCTACACCTTC.

This clonotype is deemed medium-sized. The chain is built from TRBV6-1 and TRBJ2-5; D is perhaps TRBD1 (5 bases). The CDR3 extends over 13 amino acids. Germline values: CDR1 MNHNS, CDR2 SASEGT. Trimming took off 5 bases at V and 0 bases at J, with 7 bases between the two ends. Here the CDR3 reads CASSHRYQETQYF. In DNA, the CDR3 is TGTGCCAGCAGTCACAGGTACCAAGAGACCCAGTACTTC.

The gene calls are TRBV20-1 and TRBJ2-4, with D perhaps TRBD1 (8 bases). The CDR3 has 16 residues. The germline V and J ends were trimmed by 6 bases and 0 bases, with 18 bases remaining between them. The germline CDR1 and CDR2 sequences are DFQATT and SNEGSKA (reference sequence). The CDR3 reads CSADRGGLGAKNIQYF. CDR3 coding DNA: TGCAGTGCCGACAGGGGAGGGCTGGGAGCCAAAAACATTCAGTACTTC.

This clonotype is deemed medium-sized (0.01 to 0.1%). The J gene is TRBJ2-5, the V gene TRBV11-2, with TRBD2 identical over 8 bases. J was trimmed by 4 bases and V by 5 bases; bases with no gene match: 9. The CDR3 consists of 15 residues. CDR1 is SGHAT, CDR2 FQNNGV, per germline. The CDR3 region is CASSQSGTRGETQYF. CDR3 coding DNA: TGTGCCAGCAGCCAATCCGGGACTAGGGGAGAGACCCAGTACTTC. Full variable domain (remainder filled in from reference TRBV11-2 and TRBJ2-5): EAGVAQSPRYKIIEKRQSVAFWCNPISGHATLYWYQQILGQGPKLLIQFQNNGVVDDSQLPKDRFSAERLKGVDSTLKIQPAKLEDSAVYLCASSQSGTRGETQYFGPGTRLLVL.

This clonotype was counted between two and nine times. The CDR3 loop reads CASSPISTGPSNQPQHF. CDR3 nucleotide sequence: TGTGCCAGCAGTCCCATCTCGACAGGGCCTAGCAATCAGCCCCAGCATTTT. The gene calls are TRBV12-3 or TRBV12-4 and TRBJ1-5; 7 nucleotides align to TRBD1. With 5 bases clipped from V and 0 bases from J, the junction kept 10 bases outside the gene matches. The CDR3 loop spans 17 amino acids.

This clonotype is medium-sized (0.01 to 0.1%) in the sample. The chain is built from TRBV23-1 and TRBJ2-4; possibly TRBD1 for D (6 bases). TRBV23-1 is an ORF, and what it does is uncertain. V lost 3 bases to trimming and J lost 4 bases, with 16 bases between them. The CDR3 totals 16 residues. The CDR3 DNA follows: TGCGCCAGCAGTCACTTGGACAGACTCATAAAAAACATTCAGTACTTC. Translating it yields CASSHLDRLIKNIQYF.

The V gene is TRBV7-3, the J gene TRBJ1-4; unclear D gene. CDR3 length: 16 residues. CDR1 SGHTA and CDR2 FQGTGA come from the germline V gene. The V end was cut by 1 base, the J end by 0 bases, with 9 bases between. Here the CDR3 reads CASSLRGRATNEKLFF. The CDR3 bases are TGTGCCAGCAGCTTAAGAGGTCGGGCAACTAATGAAAAACTGTTTTTT. The complete variable domain, with remaining parts taken from reference TRBV7-3 and TRBJ1-4, reads GAGVSQTPSNKVTEKGKYVELRCDPISGHTALYWYRQSLGQGPEFLIYFQGTGAADDSGLPNDRFFAVRPEGSVSTLKIQRTERGDSAVYLCASSLRGRATNEKLFFGSGTQLSVL.

By its share, this clonotype is medium-sized. This rearrangement joins TRBV29-1 to TRBJ2-1; D is tentatively TRBD1 or TRBD2 (5 bases each). The CDR3 spans 14 residues. V was trimmed by 4 bases and J by 9 bases, leaving 19 bases between them. Germline CDR1 reads SQVTM; CDR2 reads ANQGSEA. The CDR3 sequence: CSVGQGAVSSEQFF. DNA of the CDR3: TGCAGCGTTGGGCAGGGAGCAGTGTCAAGTGAGCAGTTCTTC.

This clonotype is deemed medium-sized. V usage is TRBV12-3 or TRBV12-4 and J usage is TRBJ2-1; TRBD2 matches at 7 bases. After removal of 6 bases from V and 3 bases from J, the junction contained 11 bases not matched to a gene. The CDR3 totals 16 residues. CDR3 sequence reads: CASSPRVSGIYNEQFF. In DNA form, the CDR3 reads TGTGCCAGCAGCCCTCGCGTGAGCGGGATCTACAATGAGCAGTTCTTC.

This rearrangement joins TRBV5-4 to TRBJ1-2; D might be TRBD1 (5 bases). V lost 0 bases to trimming and J lost 4 bases, with 10 bases between them. Germline CDR1 SGHNT, CDR2 YYREEE (reference sequence). The CDR3 totals 14 residues. CDR3 in amino acids: CASSLADIGYGYTF. The CDR3 DNA sequence: TGTGCCAGCAGCTTGGCGGACATAGGCTATGGCTACACCTTC.

This clonotype ranks as medium-sized. The chain carries TRBV27 and TRBJ2-7, with D maybe TRBD2 (6 bases). The V end was cut by 3 bases, the J end by 6 bases, with 12 bases between. This CDR3 has 13 amino acids. Per the germline V gene, CDR1 is MNHEY and CDR2 is SMNVEV (reference sequence). The chain's CDR3 is CASSFGQGGEQYV. In DNA, the CDR3 is TGTGCCAGCAGTTTTGGCCAGGGAGGCGAGCAGTACGTC.

This clonotype is medium-sized in the sample. The chain couples TRBV28 to TRBJ1-2, with D uncertain. Trimming pared 2 bases from V and 8 bases from J, leaving 15 bases between. The CDR3 length is 14 residues. Germline CDR1 MDHEN, CDR2 SYDVKM. The CDR3 spells CASSLVPLGGGYTF. The CDR3 nucleotides are TGTGCCAGCAGTTTAGTCCCTCTTGGTGGGGGCTACACCTTC.

This clonotype was counted at least ten times. The chain is built from TRBV29-1 and TRBJ1-4; maybe TRBD1 (6 bases). Germline-derived CDR1 and CDR2 are SQVTM and ANQGSEA. The CDR3 runs to 15 residues. Deletions cut 4 bases from V and 8 bases from J, with 20 bases between. CDR3 sequence reads: CSVGPRASQGEKLFF. The CDR3 region has the DNA TGCAGCGTTGGACCCCGGGCGTCACAGGGCGAAAAACTGTTTTTT.